This TCR beta chain came from a study of shared clonotypes between healthy human individuals. Looking at the study overall: In total, the donors were a couple of women and a few men aged 18 to 49.

Repertoires were generated with immunoSEQ multiplex PCR, while TCRdb's copy carries only in-frame clones and drops some. This table has about 2.3 million clones, 80% to 95% appearing once. V lost 0 bases to trimming and J lost 9 bases, with 13 bases between them. This CDR3 is 14 amino acids long. Germline V gene lookup returns CDR1 SGHRS and CDR2 YFSETQ. Sequencing was performed on naive CD4+ T cells from PBMCs. As for subset: CD45RA+ positively selected. The V gene is TRBV5-1, the J gene TRBJ2-1; weak D call: TRBD1 (5 bases). This receptor was obtained from a man between 18 and 29 years old in good health. Some clones in this sample may be carry-over from other donors' samples. The CDR3 DNA reads as TGCGCCAGCAGCTTGGGGGCAGGGCGCGGTGAGCAGTTCTTC. As protein: CASSLGAGRGEQFF.